These T cell receptor beta chains were read from a single sample in a study of blood T cell repertoires in COVID-19. Method: immunoSEQ multiplex PCR; TCRdb's copy keeps in-frame clones and lacks some. This sample has over 200,000 clones; over 75% occur once, and the top ten carry roughly 2%. Sequenced material: peripheral blood. The source of these receptors is a man between 35 and 55 years old with active or convalescent COVID-19. The CDR3 runs from the conserved cysteine through the conserved F or W. The D gene is left open where the match is weak. The size field is filled for only some rows; it gives once, few, many or a size class.

abundance | j_gene | d_gene | v_gene | CDR3nt | CDR3aa
once | TRBJ2-7 | NA | TRBV3-1/TRBV3-2 | TGTGCCAGCAGCCAGGCCGACAGCGAGCAGTACTTC | CASSQADSEQYF
NA | TRBJ2-2 | TRBD2 | TRBV5-1 | TGCGCCAGCAGCTTGACTAGCGGGGGTTCTTACACCGGGGAGCTGTTTTTT | CASSLTSGGSYTGELFF
NA | TRBJ1-4 | NA | TRBV7-2 | TGTGCCAGCAGCTTAGGCCAGGCTTGGGAAAAACTGTTTTTT | CASSLGQAWEKLFF
NA | TRBJ1-4 | NA | TRBV5-5 | TGTGCCAGCAGCTTGATCAGGGGTACAGCAACTAATGAAAAACTGTTTTTT | CASSLIRGTATNEKLFF
NA | TRBJ1-1 | TRBD1 | TRBV5-8 | TGTGCCAGCAGCCTCCGACAGGGGAGGTCAGCTTTCTTT | CASSLRQGRSAFF
NA | TRBJ2-7 | NA | TRBV7-2 | TGTGCCAGCAGCTTCGGAGTCTCCTACGAGCAGTACTTC | CASSFGVSYEQYF
NA | TRBJ1-2 | NA | TRBV11-2 | TGTGCCAGCAGCTTTAACTATCTAAACTATGGCTACACCTTC | CASSFNYLNYGYTF
NA | TRBJ2-5 | NA | TRBV7-3 | TGTGCCAGCAGCTTTAGCAGAGAAGAGACCCAGTACTTC | CASSFSREETQYF
NA | TRBJ1-1 | NA | TRBV16 | TGTGCCAGCAGCTTTGCCAGCGGGGGTGTGAACACTGAAGCTTTCTTT | CASSFASGGVNTEAFF
NA | TRBJ2-5 | NA | TRBV10-3 | TGTGCCATCAGTGAGTACTTGGGGGGGACCCAGTACTTC | CAISEYLGGTQYF
NA | TRBJ2-7 | TRBD2 | TRBV27 | TGTGCCAGCAGTCCGTGGACTAGCGGCTCCTACGAGCAGTACTTC | CASSPWTSGSYEQYF
NA | TRBJ1-2 | NA | TRBV7-9 | TGTGCCAGCAGCTCTGGGACATGGGAAAAGAACTATGGCTACACCTTC | CASSSGTWEKNYGYTF